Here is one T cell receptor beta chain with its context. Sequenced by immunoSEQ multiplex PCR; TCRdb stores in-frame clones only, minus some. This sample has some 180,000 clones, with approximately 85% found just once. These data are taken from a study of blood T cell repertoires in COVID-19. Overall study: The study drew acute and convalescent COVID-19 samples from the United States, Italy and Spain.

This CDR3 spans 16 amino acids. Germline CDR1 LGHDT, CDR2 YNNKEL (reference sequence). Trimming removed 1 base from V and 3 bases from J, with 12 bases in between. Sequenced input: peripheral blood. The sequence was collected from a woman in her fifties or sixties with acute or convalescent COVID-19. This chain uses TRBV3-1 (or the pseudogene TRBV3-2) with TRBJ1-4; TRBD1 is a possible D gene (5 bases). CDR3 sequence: CASSQVLRGSNEKLFF. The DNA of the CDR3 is TGTGCCAGCAGCCAAGTCTTAAGGGGATCTAATGAAAAACTGTTTTTT.